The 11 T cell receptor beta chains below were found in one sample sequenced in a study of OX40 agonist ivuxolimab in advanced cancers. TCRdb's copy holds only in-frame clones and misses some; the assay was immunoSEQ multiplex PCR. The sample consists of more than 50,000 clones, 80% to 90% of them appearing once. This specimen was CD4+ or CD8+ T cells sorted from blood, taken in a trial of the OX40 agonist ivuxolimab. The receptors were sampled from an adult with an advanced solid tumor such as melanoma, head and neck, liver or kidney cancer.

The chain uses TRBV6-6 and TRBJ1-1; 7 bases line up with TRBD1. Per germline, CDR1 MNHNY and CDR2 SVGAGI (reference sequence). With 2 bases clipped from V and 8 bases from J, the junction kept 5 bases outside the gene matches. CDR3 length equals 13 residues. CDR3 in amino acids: CASSYSQGEEAFF. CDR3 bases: TGTGCCAGCAGTTACAGCCAGGGGGAGGAAGCTTTCTTT.

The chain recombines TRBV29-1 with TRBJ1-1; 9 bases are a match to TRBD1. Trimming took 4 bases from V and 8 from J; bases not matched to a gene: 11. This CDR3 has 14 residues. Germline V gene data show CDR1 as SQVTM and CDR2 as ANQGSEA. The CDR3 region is CSVGSGTGIWEAFF. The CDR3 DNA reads TGCAGCGTTGGAAGTGGGACAGGGATTTGGGAAGCTTTCTTT.

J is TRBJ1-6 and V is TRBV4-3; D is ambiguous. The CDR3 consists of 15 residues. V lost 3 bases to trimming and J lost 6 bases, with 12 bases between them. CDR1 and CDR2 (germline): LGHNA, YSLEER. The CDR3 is CASSQRWEVNSPLHF. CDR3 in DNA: TGCGCCAGCAGCCAGAGGTGGGAAGTTAATTCACCCCTCCACTTT.

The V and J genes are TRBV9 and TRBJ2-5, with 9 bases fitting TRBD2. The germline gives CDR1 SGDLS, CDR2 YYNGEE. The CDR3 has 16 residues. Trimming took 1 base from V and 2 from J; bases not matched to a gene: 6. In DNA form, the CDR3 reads TGTGCCAGCAGCGTAAGGGGGCTAGCGGGACAAGAGACCCAGTACTTC. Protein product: CASSVRGLAGQETQYF.

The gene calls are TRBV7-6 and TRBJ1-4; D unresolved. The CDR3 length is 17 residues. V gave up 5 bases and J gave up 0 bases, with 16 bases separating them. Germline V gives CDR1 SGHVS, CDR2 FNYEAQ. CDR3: CASSPTRPFSTNEKLFF. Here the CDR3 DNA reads TGTGCCAGCAGCCCGACCCGGCCCTTTTCAACTAATGAAAAACTGTTTTTT.

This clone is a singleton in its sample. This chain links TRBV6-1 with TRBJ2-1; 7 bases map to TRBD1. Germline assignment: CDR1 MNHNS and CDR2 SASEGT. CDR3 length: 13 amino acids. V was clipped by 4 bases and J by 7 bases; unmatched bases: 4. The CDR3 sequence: CASSVNRGNEQFF. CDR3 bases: TGTGCCAGCAGTGTGAACAGGGGAAATGAGCAGTTCTTC.

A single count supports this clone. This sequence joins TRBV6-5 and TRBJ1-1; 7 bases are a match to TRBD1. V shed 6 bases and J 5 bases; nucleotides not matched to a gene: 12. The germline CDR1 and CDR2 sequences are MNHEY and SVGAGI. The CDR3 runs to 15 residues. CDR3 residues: CASRPDRAPRTEAFF. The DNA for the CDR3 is TGTGCCAGCAGGCCTGACAGGGCCCCGCGGACTGAAGCTTTCTTT.

Written as DNA, the CDR3 is TGTGCCAGCAGTGCCGTCTCCCAAGCTTTCTTT. It is translated as CASSAVSQAFF. V and J are TRBV6-6 and TRBJ1-1; D is ambiguous. There are 11 residues in the CDR3. The germline V gene encodes CDR1 MNHNY and CDR2 SVGAGI (reference sequence). Trimming shortened V by 5 bases and J by 9 bases, and 10 bases separated the two germline ends.

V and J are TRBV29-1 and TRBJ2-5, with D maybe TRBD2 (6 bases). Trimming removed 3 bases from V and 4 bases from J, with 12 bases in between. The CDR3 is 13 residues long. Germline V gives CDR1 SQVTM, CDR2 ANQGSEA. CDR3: CSVDGGPRETQYF. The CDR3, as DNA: TGCAGCGTTGACGGGGGTCCGAGAGAGACCCAGTACTTC.

CDR3 coding DNA: TGTGCCAGCAGCGACCGGGACTTGAGGGACGAGCAGTACTTC. Translated, it gives CASSDRDLRDEQYF. The chain recombines TRBV7-8 with TRBJ2-7; a weak D match, TRBD2 (6 bases). This CDR3 spans 14 amino acids. V was pared by 5 bases and J by 5 bases, with 16 bases between. Germline CDR1 reads SGHVS; CDR2 reads FQNEAQ.

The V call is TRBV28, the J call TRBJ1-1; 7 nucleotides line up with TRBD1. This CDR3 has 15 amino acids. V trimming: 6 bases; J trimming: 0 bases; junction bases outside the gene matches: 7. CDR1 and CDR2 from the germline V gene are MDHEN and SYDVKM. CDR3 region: CASRPRDSLNTEAFF. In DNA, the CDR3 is TGTGCCAGCAGACCGAGGGACAGCTTGAACACTGAAGCTTTCTTT.